The present TCR beta chain was sequenced within a study of blood T cell repertoires in COVID-19. On the study more broadly: Samples representing acute and convalescent COVID-19 were sourced from the United States, Italy and Spain.

This clone showed up many times. The table came from immunoSEQ multiplex PCR; TCRdb's copy has only in-frame clones and leaves some out. There are 160,000 or so clones in the sample; approximately 85% occur only once, and approximately 9.9% lies in the top ten. The CDR3 covers 15 residues. Between the trimmed V and J ends, which lost 6 bases and 7 bases, there was a span of 18 bases. CDR1 MNHEY and CDR2 SMNVEV come from the germline V gene (reference sequence). The V gene is TRBV27, the J gene TRBJ2-2, with D perhaps matching TRBD2 (6 bases). The sequence derives from a man aged 55-75 years with active or convalescent COVID-19. Sequenced: peripheral blood. The CDR3 is CASRVKGLPGGELFF. CDR3 in DNA: TGTGCCAGCAGGGTAAAGGGACTCCCGGGCGGGGAGCTGTTTTTT.